A single sample is the source of the 18 T cell receptor beta chains below, sequenced in a study of OX40 agonist ivuxolimab in advanced cancers. Measured with immunoSEQ multiplex PCR; TCRdb has only the in-frame clones, and not every one. The sample consists of about 77,000 clones, more than 80% of them appearing once. The sequencing used CD4+ or CD8+ T cells sorted from blood, collected in a trial of the OX40 agonist ivuxolimab. The receptors stem from an adult with an advanced solid tumor such as melanoma, head and neck, liver or kidney cancer.

This sequence joins TRBV28 and TRBJ1-4, with D unresolved. Germline V gene data show CDR1 as MDHEN and CDR2 as SYDVKM. CDR3 length: 14 residues. The germline V and J ends were trimmed by 2 bases and 2 bases, with 6 bases remaining between them. DNA for the CDR3: TGTGCCAGCAGTTTACCTCCGACTAATGAAAAACTGTTTTTT. This gives the protein CASSLPPTNEKLFF.

The gene calls are TRBV29-1 and TRBJ2-7; D is undetermined. Germline V lookup: CDR1 SQVTM, CDR2 ANQGSEA. The CDR3 covers 12 residues. V lost 7 bases, J lost 5 bases, and 15 bases lay in between. CDR3 in amino acids: CSGGSSPHEQYF. The CDR3 DNA reads TGCAGCGGGGGATCATCCCCCCACGAGCAGTACTTC.

V gene TRBV7-2 combines with J gene TRBJ2-1, with D possibly matching TRBD2 (6 bases). V was cut by 1 base and J by 5 bases, with 12 bases left in between. Germline V lookup: CDR1 SGHTA, CDR2 FQGNSA. The CDR3 runs 15 residues. CDR3 nucleotide sequence: TGTGCCAGCAGCTTAGAGGCGGGGATTAACAATGAGCAGTTCTTC. Protein product: CASSLEAGINNEQFF.

The chain is built from TRBV11-3 and TRBJ1-1; D might be TRBD1 (5 bases). This CDR3 contains 13 residues. The V end lost 3 bases, the J end lost 4 bases, and 9 bases lay between the germline ends. The germline CDR1 and CDR2 sequences are SGHNT and YENEEA. CDR3 DNA: TGTGCCAGCAGCTTCAAGGGGACCACTGAAGCTTTCTTT. It is translated as CASSFKGTTEAFF. Drawing the rest from reference TRBV11-3 and TRBJ1-1, the complete variable domain is EAGVVQSPRYKIIEKKQPVAFWCNPISGHNTLYWYLQNLGQGPELLIRYENEEAVDDSQLPKDRFSAERLKGVDSTLKIQPAELGDSAVYLCASSFKGTTEAFFGQGTRLTVV.

The chain joins TRBV27 to TRBJ2-7; the D gene is possibly TRBD2 (7 bases). CDR3 length equals 14 residues. Per the germline V gene, CDR1 is MNHEY and CDR2 is SMNVEV (reference sequence). V gave up 1 base and J gave up 8 bases, with 15 bases separating them. CDR3 bases: TGTGCCAGCAGTTTATTCTCGGAGCGGGACAAGCAGTACTTC. This gives the protein CASSLFSERDKQYF.

V is TRBV13 and J is TRBJ2-7, with no clear D. V was pared by 0 bases and J by 1 base, with 1 base between. Germline lookup yields CDR1 PRHDT and CDR2 FYEKMQ (reference sequence). The CDR3 is 12 amino acids. Here the CDR3 DNA reads TGTGCCAGCAGCTTAGGGTCCTACGAGCAGTACTTC. It specifies CASSLGSYEQYF.

The chain has TRBV4-3 and TRBJ1-4; TRBD1 agrees at 8 bases. V shed 0 bases, J shed 8 bases, and the junction held 14 bases outside the gene matches. Germline-derived CDR1 and CDR2 are LGHNA and YSLEER. CDR3 length: 18 residues. The chain's CDR3 is CASSQDILPRTGREKLFF. The CDR3 DNA sequence: TGCGCCAGCAGCCAAGATATTCTGCCCCGGACAGGGAGAGAAAAACTGTTTTTT.

The chain couples TRBV5-6 to TRBJ2-1; D is unresolved. Looked up from germline, CDR1 is SGHDT and CDR2 is YYEEEE. V was clipped by 4 bases and J by 7 bases, with 12 bases between them. The CDR3 runs 13 residues. The CDR3 reads CASSPLSENEQFF. DNA for the CDR3: TGTGCCAGCAGCCCTCTCAGCGAAAATGAGCAGTTCTTC.

The V call is TRBV9, the J call TRBJ2-1; tentatively, D is TRBD2 (6 bases). Trimming took off 3 bases at V and 5 bases at J, with 21 bases between the two ends. The CDR3 runs to 17 residues. Per germline, CDR1 SGDLS and CDR2 YYNGEE. CDR3: CASSDPPGGVGDNEQFF. The CDR3 nucleotides read TGTGCCAGCAGCGACCCCCCCGGAGGGGTGGGAGACAATGAGCAGTTCTTC.

This chain uses TRBV7-9 with TRBJ2-3, with 8 bases aligning to TRBD1. The germline CDR1 and CDR2 sequences are SEHNR and FQNEAQ (reference sequence). CDR3 length: 16 amino acids. V shed 5 bases, J shed 3 bases, and the junction held 10 bases outside the gene matches. Written as DNA, the CDR3 is TGTGCCAGCAGCAAATGGACAGGGTTCGAGACAGATACGCAGTATTTT. This sequence encodes CASSKWTGFETDTQYF.

The chain combines TRBV4-1 with TRBJ2-7, with 11 bases lining up with TRBD2. V lost 3 bases and J lost 3; bases outside the gene matches: 7. This CDR3 spans 16 amino acids. Germline V gene data show CDR1 as MGHRA and CDR2 as YSYEKL. Here the CDR3 DNA reads TGCGCCAGCAGCCATGCCGGGACTAGCGGCCGCTACGAGCAGTACTTC. The encoded protein is CASSHAGTSGRYEQYF.

The gene calls are TRBV18 and TRBJ1-1, with no clear D. Deletions cut 11 bases from V and 4 bases from J, with 14 bases between. Germline V gene data show CDR1 as KGHSH and CDR2 as LQKENI. This CDR3 has 12 residues. CDR3 region: CAVRAESTEAFF. The CDR3, as DNA: TGTGCCGTGCGCGCGGAGAGCACTGAAGCTTTCTTT.

The chain combines TRBV20-1 with TRBJ2-7, with D uncertain. The CDR3 totals 11 residues. V dropped 7 bases and J dropped 2 bases, with 9 bases sitting between them. The germline gives CDR1 DFQATT, CDR2 SNEGSKA (reference sequence). The CDR3 sequence: CSVRQAYEQYF. CDR3 nucleotide sequence: TGCAGTGTGAGGCAAGCCTACGAGCAGTACTTC.

V is TRBV27 and J is TRBJ1-6; no definite D call. The CDR3 is 16 amino acids. Germline values: CDR1 MNHEY, CDR2 SMNVEV (reference sequence). Trimming cost V 4 bases and J 5 bases, with 15 bases left between them. The CDR3 here is CASSSRTGKNNSPLHF. The CDR3 region has the DNA TGTGCCAGCAGTTCCCGGACCGGAAAGAATAATTCACCCCTCCACTTT.

The chain carries TRBV18 and TRBJ2-7; 7 nucleotides match TRBD2. V shed 6 bases and J 6 bases; nucleotides not matched to a gene: 5. This CDR3 spans 12 amino acids. Germline CDR1 KGHSH, CDR2 LQKENI. The CDR3 spells CASSGGSREQYF. The CDR3 region has the DNA TGTGCCAGCTCGGGCGGGAGTCGCGAGCAGTACTTC.

This chain joins TRBV6-5 and TRBJ2-7; 7 bases are a match to TRBD1. This CDR3 has 14 amino acids. Per the germline V gene, CDR1 is MNHEY and CDR2 is SVGAGI. Germline trimming cut 1 base from V and 4 bases from J; bases unmatched to any gene: 4. The DNA of the CDR3 is TGTGCCAGCAGTTACTGGCAGGGGGATTACGAGCAGTACTTC. Translation: CASSYWQGDYEQYF.

V usage is TRBV6-5 and J usage is TRBJ2-2, with unresolved D. This CDR3 has 14 residues. Trimming removed 0 bases at V and 1 base at J, with 3 bases between. The germline gives CDR1 MNHEY, CDR2 SVGAGI. CDR3 nucleotides: TGTGCCAGCAGTTACTCCGGGAACACCGGGGAGCTGTTTTTT. It yields the protein CASSYSGNTGELFF.

The gene calls are TRBV5-6 and TRBJ2-7; the match to TRBD2 covers 9 bases. Looked up from germline, CDR1 is SGHDT and CDR2 is YYEEEE. The CDR3 consists of 17 residues. V was pared by 4 bases and J by 3 bases, with 14 bases of the junction left unmatched. CDR3 region: CASSATGSGSGRYEQYF. In nucleotides, the CDR3 is TGTGCCAGCAGCGCCACGGGTAGCGGGAGTGGCCGCTACGAGCAGTACTTC.